The next 9 T cell receptor beta chains were all read from a single sample in a study of cytomegalovirus exposure and HLA in healthy donors. Sequenced by immunoSEQ multiplex PCR; TCRdb stores in-frame clones only, minus some. Of 260,000 or so clones listed, over 75% are singletons. The sequenced sample was PBMCs. The origin of the receptors is a woman aged 18-29 years in good health and CMV-seronegative.

The chain joins TRBV29-1 to TRBJ1-1, with D perhaps TRBD1 (5 bases). Trimming pared 4 bases from V and 4 bases from J, leaving 10 bases between. Per germline, CDR1 SQVTM and CDR2 ANQGSEA. The CDR3 is made up of 12 amino acids. CDR3 DNA sequence: TGCAGCGTTGTTGGGGGAGGCACTGAAGCTTTCTTT. It is translated as CSVVGGGTEAFF.

This clone has only a few counts. V and J are TRBV7-6 and TRBJ2-7, with TRBD1 matching 9 bases. Germline values: CDR1 SGHVS, CDR2 FNYEAQ. This CDR3 is 15 amino acids long. V gave up 4 bases and J gave up 0 bases; unmatched junction bases: 4. CDR3 amino acids: CASSSDRGYSYEQYF. DNA of the CDR3: TGTGCCAGCAGCTCGGACAGGGGCTACTCCTACGAGCAGTACTTC.

In this sample, this clone turned up a few times. This chain uses TRBV4-1 with TRBJ2-7; 7 nucleotides match TRBD1. The CDR3 has 14 amino acids. V shed 1 base, J shed 4 bases, and the junction held 4 bases outside the gene matches. Per the germline V gene, CDR1 is MGHRA and CDR2 is YSYEKL. In nucleotides, the CDR3 is TGCGCCAGCAGCCAAGGTGACAGGGTATACGAGCAGTACTTC. Its translation is CASSQGDRVYEQYF.

V is TRBV7-8 and J is TRBJ1-5; 10 nucleotides agree with TRBD1. This CDR3 comprises 16 residues. The V gene end was trimmed by 4 bases and the J gene end by 2 bases; junction bases not matched to a gene: 5. Germline CDR1 SGHVS, CDR2 FQNEAQ. The CDR3, as DNA: TGTGCCAGCAGCTCGGGACAGGGGTATGGCAATCAGCCCCAGCATTTT. Its translation is CASSSGQGYGNQPQHF.

This clone was observed a handful of times. CDR3: CASSMTGQGGYTF. The CDR3 nucleotides read TGTGCCAGCAGTATGACTGGACAGGGTGGCTACACCTTC. The chain uses TRBV27 and TRBJ1-2; TRBD1 matches 8 bases. The CDR3 has 13 residues. J gave up 7 bases and V 5 bases, and 6 bases lay outside the gene matches. Germline-derived CDR1 and CDR2 are MNHEY and SMNVEV (reference sequence).

The V call is TRBV11-2, the J call TRBJ1-6; no definite D call. The V gene's germline CDR1 is SGHAT and CDR2 FQNNGV. The germline V and J ends were trimmed by 2 bases and 7 bases, with 15 bases remaining between them. CDR3 length: 16 residues. The CDR3: CASSLIGGSRNSPLHF. As DNA, the CDR3 is TGTGCCAGCAGCTTAATCGGAGGCAGCCGGAATTCACCCCTCCACTTT.

This clone was observed a handful of times. The V gene is TRBV18, the J gene TRBJ1-3, with unresolved D. Trimming left V 1 base short and J 3 bases short, with 10 bases between. This CDR3 region has 15 residues. Germline CDR1 and CDR2: KGHSH and LQKENI. Here the CDR3 reads CASSPRHLDGNTIYF. The CDR3 DNA reads as TGTGCCAGCTCACCACGGCACCTCGATGGAAACACCATATATTTT.

The rearrangement joins TRBV9 to TRBJ2-1; TRBD2 agrees at 8 bases. The germline gives CDR1 SGDLS, CDR2 YYNGEE. The V gene end was trimmed by 0 bases and the J gene end by 0 bases; junction bases not matched to a gene: 14. This CDR3 region has 20 residues. Written as DNA, the CDR3 is TGTGCCAGCAGCGTAGAGGCGGGAGGATTTGTGGGGTCCTCCTACAATGAGCAGTTCTTC. The encoded protein is CASSVEAGGFVGSSYNEQFF. The whole variable domain, remainder taken from reference TRBV9 and TRBJ2-1, is DSGVTQTPKHLITATGQRVTLRCSPRSGDLSVYWYQQSLDQGLQFLIQYYNGEERAKGNILERFSAQQFPDLHSELNLSSLELGDSALYFCASSVEAGGFVGSSYNEQFFGPGTRLTVL.

The gene calls are TRBV27 and TRBJ2-7; possibly TRBD1 for D (6 bases). Trimming left V 8 bases short and J 2 bases short, with 10 bases between. Per the germline V gene, CDR1 is MNHEY and CDR2 is SMNVEV (reference sequence). The CDR3 runs to 12 residues. This chain's CDR3 is CASWTDPYEQYF. CDR3 sequence (DNA): TGTGCCAGCTGGACAGATCCCTACGAGCAGTACTTC.